Below, 10 T cell receptor beta chains from the same sample are listed, as sequenced in a study of blood T cell repertoires in COVID-19. TCRdb's table, derived via immunoSEQ multiplex PCR, lists solely in-frame clones and lacks some. The sample lists about 68,000 clones; 65% to 90% were seen once. Sequenced material: peripheral blood. All receptors come from a man between 50 and 59 years old with acute or convalescent COVID-19.

V gene TRBV7-8 combines with J gene TRBJ1-6; D remains ambiguous. V was cut by 1 base and J by 11 bases, with 15 bases left in between. CDR3 size: 15 residues. The germline V gene encodes CDR1 SGHVS and CDR2 FQNEAQ. The CDR3 DNA sequence: TGTGCCAGCAGCTTAGTGGCAGGTCCTCGCACACCCCTCCACTTT. Protein sequence: CASSLVAGPRTPLHF.

The chain has TRBV2 and TRBJ1-2, with TRBD1 matching over 11 bases. Losses at the gene ends were 4 bases for V and 8 bases for J; bases not matched to a gene: 6. CDR1 is SNHLY, CDR2 FYNNEI, per germline. The CDR3 is 14 residues long. CDR3 protein: CASSVRTGGIGYTF. CDR3 DNA sequence: TGTGCCAGCAGTGTACGGACAGGGGGCATCGGCTACACCTTC.

The J gene is TRBJ1-6, the V gene TRBV6-6, with D possibly being TRBD1 (5 bases). V was clipped by 6 bases and J by 3 bases, with 15 bases between them. Germline assignment: CDR1 MNHNY and CDR2 SVGAGI (reference sequence). The CDR3 has 16 residues. The CDR3 DNA reads TGTGCCAGCAGGCAAACAGGAGTTTTCTATAATTCACCCCTCCACTTT. Protein sequence: CASRQTGVFYNSPLHF.

This clone has only one observation. This chain uses TRBV28 with TRBJ1-3, with a tentative D call TRBD1 (6 bases). The CDR3 extends over 16 amino acids. Germline V gene sequence: CDR1 MDHEN, CDR2 SYDVKM. With 5 bases removed from V and 0 bases from J, the gap between germline ends came to 14 bases. The chain's CDR3 is CASSRGTRSSGNTIYF. CDR3 nucleotide sequence: TGTGCCAGCAGTAGGGGGACACGGAGCTCTGGAAACACCATATATTTT.

CDR3 bases: TGTGCCAGCAGCCCAGGGACAGGAGAAAGTTGGGAGACCCAGTACTTC. Translation: CASSPGTGESWETQYF. This rearrangement joins TRBV9 to TRBJ2-5; TRBD1 agrees at 8 bases. Germline CDR1 SGDLS, CDR2 YYNGEE. The CDR3 has 16 amino acids. Trimming took 4 bases from V and 5 from J; bases not matched to a gene: 13.

The V and J genes are TRBV4-1 and TRBJ2-1, with 9 positions matching TRBD1. Germline V lookup: CDR1 MGHRA, CDR2 YSYEKL. The CDR3 has 14 residues. The V and J ends lost 6 bases and 7 bases, in that order; junction bases with no gene match: 7. The CDR3 DNA sequence: TGCGCCAGCAGTTGGGACAGGGAGTTGAATGAGCAGTTCTTC. Translating it yields CASSWDRELNEQFF.

The rearrangement joins TRBV5-4 to TRBJ2-5; 13 positions match TRBD2. V shed 4 bases and J 5 bases; nucleotides not matched to a gene: 8. CDR1 is SGHNT and CDR2 is YYREEE in the germline V gene (reference sequence). The CDR3 spans 16 residues. The CDR3 sequence is CASSPPGTSGVETQYF. CDR3 in DNA: TGTGCCAGCAGCCCCCCCGGGACTAGCGGGGTGGAGACCCAGTACTTC.

J is TRBJ2-5 and V is TRBV11-3, with 7 bases matching TRBD1. The CDR3 consists of 14 residues. The J segment lost 3 bases and the V segment lost 0 bases, leaving 1 base of the junction unmatched. Per germline, CDR1 SGHNT and CDR2 YENEEA. CDR3 bases: TGTGCCAGCAGCTTAGATGGACAGGAAGAGACCCAGTACTTC. Its protein is CASSLDGQEETQYF. The variable domain in full, completed from reference TRBV11-3 and TRBJ2-5, reads EAGVVQSPRYKIIEKKQPVAFWCNPISGHNTLYWYLQNLGQGPELLIRYENEEAVDDSQLPKDRFSAERLKGVDSTLKIQPAELGDSAVYLCASSLDGQEETQYFGPGTRLLVL.

CDR3 loop: CATSDLDPGTGEYNEQFF. CDR3 coding DNA: TGTGCCACCAGTGATTTGGACCCAGGGACAGGAGAGTACAATGAGCAGTTCTTC. The rearrangement joins TRBV24-1 to TRBJ2-1, with 8 bases that match TRBD1. CDR3 size: 18 residues. Germline CDR1 and CDR2: KGHDR and SFDVKD. The ends lost 0 bases at V and 4 bases at J; junction bases unmatched: 10.

V and J are TRBV27 and TRBJ2-1; no firm D call. V lost 2 bases and J lost 8, with 22 bases in between. CDR3 length: 17 amino acids. The germline CDR1 and CDR2 sequences are MNHEY and SMNVEV (reference sequence). The DNA for the CDR3 is TGTGCCAGCAGTTTAAACCGACGACTCCTCTCAGAGGATGAGCAGTTCTTC. Its protein is CASSLNRRLLSEDEQFF.